This T cell receptor beta chain is drawn from a study of CD8 T cells in Susac syndrome. An input of roughly 0.5 to 1 ug of RNA was subjected to reverse transcription using random hexamers. TCRdb called the immunoSEQ multiplex PCR reads again in MiXCR, with one record for every CDR3 protein. This sample has fewer than 90,000 distinct CDR3 sequences, with under 95% found just once. V was trimmed by 0 bases and J by 9 bases, leaving 8 bases between them. CDR3 size: 11 residues. Looked up from germline, CDR1 is DFQATT and CDR2 is SNEGSKA (reference sequence). TEMRA cells were FACS-enriched and CD8+ and CD4+ T cells negatively isolated.

The sequenced material came from CD8+ T cells from PBMCs. This chain joins TRBV20-1 and TRBJ2-5; weak D call: TRBD1 (5 bases). This TCR was recovered from a human donor with Susac syndrome. Here the CDR3 DNA reads TGCAGTGCTAGAGACGACAGTGCCCAGTACTTC. This encodes CSARDDSAQYF.